The clone carrying this T cell receptor beta chain was recorded only once. The data derive from a study of T cell changes during pregnancy in multiple sclerosis. V dropped 5 bases and J dropped 8; count of bases not matched to a gene: 4. CDR1 is LNHDA and CDR2 is SQIVND in the germline V gene (reference sequence). The CDR3 extends over 12 amino acids. The protocol was immunoSEQ multiplex PCR, while the TCRdb copy is restricted to in-frame clones and leaves out a portion. The sample shows roughly 57,000 clones, approximately 90% of them seen only once. Sequenced material: peripheral blood, taken in the first trimester of pregnancy. This sequence joins TRBV19 and TRBJ1-1, with 8 bases matching TRBD1. The clonotype originates from a female donor with multiple sclerosis, enrolled in a pregnancy study. The CDR3 spells CASSQRTGEAFF. CDR3 bases: TGTGCCAGTAGTCAAAGGACAGGGGAAGCTTTCTTT.